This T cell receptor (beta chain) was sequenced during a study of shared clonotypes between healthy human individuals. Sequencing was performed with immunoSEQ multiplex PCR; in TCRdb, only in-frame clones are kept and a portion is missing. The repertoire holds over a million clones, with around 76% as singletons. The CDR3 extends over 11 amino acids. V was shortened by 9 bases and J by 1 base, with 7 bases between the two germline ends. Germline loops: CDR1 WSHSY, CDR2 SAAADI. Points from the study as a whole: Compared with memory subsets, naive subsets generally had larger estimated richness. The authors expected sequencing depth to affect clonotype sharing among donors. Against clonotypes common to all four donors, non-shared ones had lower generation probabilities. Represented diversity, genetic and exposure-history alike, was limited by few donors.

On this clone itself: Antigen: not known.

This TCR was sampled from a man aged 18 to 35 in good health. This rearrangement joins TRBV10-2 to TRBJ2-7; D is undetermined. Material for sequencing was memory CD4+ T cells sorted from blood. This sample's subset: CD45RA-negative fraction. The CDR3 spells CASLGSYEQYF. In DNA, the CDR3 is TGCGCCAGTTTAGGTTCCTACGAGCAGTACTTC.